The present entry profiles one TCR beta chain with its context. Preparation of the TCRbeta library involved a method that used unique molecular identifiers. TCRdb called the PCR reads again in MiXCR, with one record for every CDR3 protein. The sample consists of more than 75,000 distinct CDR3 sequences, around a quarter of them appearing once. The data were taken from a study of T-cell reconstitution after alpha-beta-depleted transplantation in children. Per the germline V gene, CDR1 is ENHRY and CDR2 is SYGVKD. The V and J ends lost 8 bases and 1 base, in that order; junction bases with no gene match: 16. This CDR3 spans 18 amino acids.

The receptor comes from a boy between 2 and 10 years old with acute lymphoblastic leukemia, due to receive a stem cell transplant. Source: PBMCs, taken before TCRalphabeta/CD19-depleted stem cell transplant. V usage is TRBV10-3 and J usage is TRBJ1-5; 8 nucleotides match TRBD1. CDR3 sequence: CAIVVRQGPSLSNQPQHF. In nucleotides, the CDR3 is TGTGCCATCGTTGTCCGACAGGGGCCAAGCCTGAGCAATCAGCCCCAGCATTTT.